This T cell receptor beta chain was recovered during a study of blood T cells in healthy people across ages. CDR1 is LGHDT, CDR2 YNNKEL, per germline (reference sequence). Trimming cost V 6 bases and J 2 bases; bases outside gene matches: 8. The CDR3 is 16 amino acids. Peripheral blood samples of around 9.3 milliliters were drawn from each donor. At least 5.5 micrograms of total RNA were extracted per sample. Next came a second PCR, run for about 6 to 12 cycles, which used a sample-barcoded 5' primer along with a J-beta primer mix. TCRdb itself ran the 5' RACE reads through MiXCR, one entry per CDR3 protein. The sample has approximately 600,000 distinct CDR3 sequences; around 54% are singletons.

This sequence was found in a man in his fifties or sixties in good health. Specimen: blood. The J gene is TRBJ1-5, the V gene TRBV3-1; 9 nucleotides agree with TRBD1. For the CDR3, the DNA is TGTGCCAGCAGACCCACCGACAGGGGGGGCAATCAGCCCCAGCATTTT. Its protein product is CASRPTDRGGNQPQHF.